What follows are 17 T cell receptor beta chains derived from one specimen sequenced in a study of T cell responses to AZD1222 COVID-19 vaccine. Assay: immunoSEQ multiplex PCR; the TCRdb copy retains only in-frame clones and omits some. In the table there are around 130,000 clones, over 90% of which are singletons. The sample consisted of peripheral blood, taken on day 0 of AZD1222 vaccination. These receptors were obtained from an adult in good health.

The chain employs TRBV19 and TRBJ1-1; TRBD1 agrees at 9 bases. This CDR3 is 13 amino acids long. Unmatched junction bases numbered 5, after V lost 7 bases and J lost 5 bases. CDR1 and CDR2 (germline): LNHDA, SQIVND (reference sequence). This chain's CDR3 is CASTLGQGTEAFF. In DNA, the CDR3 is TGTGCCAGTACCTTGGGACAGGGAACTGAAGCTTTCTTT. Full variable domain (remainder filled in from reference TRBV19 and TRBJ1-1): DGGITQSPKYLFRKEGQNVTLSCEQNLNHDAMYWYRQDPGQGLRLIYYSQIVNDFQKGDIAEGYSVSREKKESFPLTVTSAQKNPTAFYLCASTLGQGTEAFFGQGTRLTVV.

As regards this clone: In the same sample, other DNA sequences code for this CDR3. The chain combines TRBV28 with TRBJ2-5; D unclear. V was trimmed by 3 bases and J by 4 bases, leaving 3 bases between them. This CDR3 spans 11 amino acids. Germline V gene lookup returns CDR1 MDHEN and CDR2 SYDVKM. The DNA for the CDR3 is TGTGCCAGCAGTTTGACAGAGACCCAGTACTTC. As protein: CASSLTETQYF. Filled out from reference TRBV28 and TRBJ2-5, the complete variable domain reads DVKVTQSSRYLVKRTGEKVFLECVQDMDHENMFWYRQDPGLGLRLIYFSYDVKMKEKGDIPEGYSVSREKKERFSLILESASTNQTSMYLCASSLTETQYFGPGTRLLVL.

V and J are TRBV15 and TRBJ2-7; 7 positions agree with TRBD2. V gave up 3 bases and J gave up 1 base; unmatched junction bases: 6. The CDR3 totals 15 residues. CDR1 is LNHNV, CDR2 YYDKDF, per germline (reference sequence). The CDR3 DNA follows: TGTGCCACCAGCAGGGGCAGGGAGGGGTCCTACGAGCAGTACTTC. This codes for CATSRGREGSYEQYF.

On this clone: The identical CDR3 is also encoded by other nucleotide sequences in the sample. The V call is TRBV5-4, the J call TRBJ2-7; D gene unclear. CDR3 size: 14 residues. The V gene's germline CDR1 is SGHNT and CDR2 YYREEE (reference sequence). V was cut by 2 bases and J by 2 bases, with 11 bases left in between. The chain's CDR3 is CASSFSGQAYEQYF. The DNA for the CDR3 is TGTGCCAGCAGCTTTAGTGGGCAGGCCTACGAGCAGTACTTC.

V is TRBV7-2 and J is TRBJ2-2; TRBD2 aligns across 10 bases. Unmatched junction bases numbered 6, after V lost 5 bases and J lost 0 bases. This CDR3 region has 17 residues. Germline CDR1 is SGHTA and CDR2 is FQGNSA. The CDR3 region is CASSQLAGFANTGELFF. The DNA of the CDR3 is TGTGCCAGCAGCCAACTAGCGGGATTCGCGAACACCGGGGAGCTGTTTTTT. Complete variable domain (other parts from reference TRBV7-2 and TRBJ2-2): GAGVSQSPSNKVTEKGKDVELRCDPISGHTALYWYRQSLGQGLEFLIYFQGNSAPDKSGLPSDRFSAERTGGSVSTLTIQRTQQEDSAVYLCASSQLAGFANTGELFFGEGSRLTVL.

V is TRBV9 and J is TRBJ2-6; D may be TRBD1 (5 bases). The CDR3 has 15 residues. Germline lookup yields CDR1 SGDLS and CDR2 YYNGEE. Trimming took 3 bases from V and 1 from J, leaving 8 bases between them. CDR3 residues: CASSGAGSGANVLTF. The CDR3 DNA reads TGTGCCAGCAGCGGGGCAGGGTCTGGGGCCAACGTCCTGACTTTC.

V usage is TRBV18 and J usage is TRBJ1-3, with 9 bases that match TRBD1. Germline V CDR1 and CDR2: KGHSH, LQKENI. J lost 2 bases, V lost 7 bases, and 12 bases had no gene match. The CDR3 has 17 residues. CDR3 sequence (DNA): TGTGCCAGCTTACCCGCCCCACAGGGGGCTACTGGAAACACCATATATTTT. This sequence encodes CASLPAPQGATGNTIYF.

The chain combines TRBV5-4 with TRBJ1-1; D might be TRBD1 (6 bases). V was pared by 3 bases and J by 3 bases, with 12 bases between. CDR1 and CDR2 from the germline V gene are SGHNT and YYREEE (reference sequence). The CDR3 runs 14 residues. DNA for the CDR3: TGTGCCAGCAGCTCGGGGGGGGGCCACACTGAAGCTTTCTTT. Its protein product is CASSSGGGHTEAFF.

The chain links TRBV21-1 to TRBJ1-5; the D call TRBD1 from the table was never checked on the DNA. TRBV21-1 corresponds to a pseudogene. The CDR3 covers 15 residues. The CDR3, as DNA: TGTGCCAGCAGCGCACAGGGGATTAGCAATCAGCCCCAGCATTTT. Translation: CASSAQGISNQPQHF.

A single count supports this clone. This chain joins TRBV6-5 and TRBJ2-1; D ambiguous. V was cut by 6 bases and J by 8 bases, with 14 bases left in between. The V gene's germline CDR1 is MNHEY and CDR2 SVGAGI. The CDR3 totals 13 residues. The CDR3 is CASSYDPGDEQFF. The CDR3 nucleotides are TGTGCCAGCAGCTACGACCCTGGCGATGAGCAGTTCTTC.

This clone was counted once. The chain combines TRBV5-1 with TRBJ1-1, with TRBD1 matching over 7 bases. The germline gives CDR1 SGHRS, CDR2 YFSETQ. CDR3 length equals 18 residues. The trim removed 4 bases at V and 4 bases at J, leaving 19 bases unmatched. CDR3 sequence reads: CASSPLRGGHPKSTEAFF. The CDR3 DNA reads TGCGCCAGCAGCCCCCTCAGGGGGGGACACCCCAAGAGCACTGAAGCTTTCTTT. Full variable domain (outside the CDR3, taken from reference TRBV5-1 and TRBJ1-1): KAGVTQTPRYLIKTRGQQVTLSCSPISGHRSVSWYQQTPGQGLQFLFEYFSETQRNKGNFPGRFSGRQFSNSRSEMNVSTLELGDSALYLCASSPLRGGHPKSTEAFFGQGTRLTVV.

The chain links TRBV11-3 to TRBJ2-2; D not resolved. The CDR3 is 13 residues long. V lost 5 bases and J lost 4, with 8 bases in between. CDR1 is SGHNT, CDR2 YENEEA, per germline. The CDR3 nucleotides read TGTGCCAGCAGCCCCCGATCCACCGGGGAGCTGTTTTTT. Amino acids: CASSPRSTGELFF.

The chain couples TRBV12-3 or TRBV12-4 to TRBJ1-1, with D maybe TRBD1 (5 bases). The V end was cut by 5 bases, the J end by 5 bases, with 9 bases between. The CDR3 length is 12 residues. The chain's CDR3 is CASSVTGTEAFF. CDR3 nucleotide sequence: TGTGCCAGCAGTGTCACAGGTACTGAAGCTTTCTTT.

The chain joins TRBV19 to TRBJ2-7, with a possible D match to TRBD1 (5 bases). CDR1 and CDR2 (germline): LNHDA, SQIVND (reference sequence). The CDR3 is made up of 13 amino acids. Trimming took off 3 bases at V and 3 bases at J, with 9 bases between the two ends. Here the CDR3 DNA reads TGTGCCAGTAGTATGTGGGGCAGCTACGAGCAGTACTTC. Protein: CASSMWGSYEQYF. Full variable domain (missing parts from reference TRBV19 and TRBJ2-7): DGGITQSPKYLFRKEGQNVTLSCEQNLNHDAMYWYRQDPGQGLRLIYYSQIVNDFQKGDIAEGYSVSREKKESFPLTVTSAQKNPTAFYLCASSMWGSYEQYFGPGTRLTVT.

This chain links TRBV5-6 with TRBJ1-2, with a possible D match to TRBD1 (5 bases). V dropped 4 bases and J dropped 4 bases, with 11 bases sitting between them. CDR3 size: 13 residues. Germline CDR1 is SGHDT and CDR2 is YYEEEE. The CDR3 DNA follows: TGTGCCAGCAGCCAGGAGAGGGGCTATGGCTACACCTTC. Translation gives CASSQERGYGYTF.

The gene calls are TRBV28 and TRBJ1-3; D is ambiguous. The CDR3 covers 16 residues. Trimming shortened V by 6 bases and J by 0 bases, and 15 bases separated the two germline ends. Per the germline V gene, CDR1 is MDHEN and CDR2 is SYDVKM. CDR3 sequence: CASSSPSASSGNTIYF. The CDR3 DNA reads TGTGCCAGCAGCTCCCCCTCTGCGAGCTCTGGAAACACCATATATTTT.

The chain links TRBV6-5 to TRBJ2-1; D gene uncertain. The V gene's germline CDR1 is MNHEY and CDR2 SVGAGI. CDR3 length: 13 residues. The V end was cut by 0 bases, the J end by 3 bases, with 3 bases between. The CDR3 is CASSYSYYNEQFF. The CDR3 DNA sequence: TGTGCCAGCAGTTACTCTTACTACAATGAGCAGTTCTTC.